One sample yielded the 3 T cell receptor beta chains listed below, sequenced in a study of type 1 regulatory T cells. TCRdb itself ran the reads through MiXCR, one entry per CDR3 protein. This sample has about 97,000 distinct CDR3 sequences, with 25% to 40% found just once. Input material: CD4+ T cells, either the whole sample or a sorted fraction (not recorded which). These receptors all come from a human donor in good health.

The chain is built from TRBV29-1 and TRBJ2-7; 12 bases are shared with TRBD1. Germline V CDR1 and CDR2: SQVTM, ANQGSEA. The CDR3 sequence is 13 residues long. With V trimmed by 7 bases and J by 4 bases, 5 bases remained unmatched. This CDR3 reads CSAEGQGAYEQYF. As DNA, the CDR3 is TGCAGCGCCGAGGGACAGGGGGCATACGAGCAGTACTTC.

Turning to this clonotype: No conserved phenylalanine or tryptophan is present at the end of the CDR3, so a read error is the likely explanation. V gene TRBV12-3 or TRBV12-4 combines with J gene TRBJ1-5; the D gene is possibly TRBD1 (6 bases). With 2 bases removed from V and 5 bases from J, the gap between germline ends came to 13 bases. CDR3 length: 15 residues. The CDR3 nucleotides read TGTGCCAGCAGTTTAAGTCCGCAGGGGTATCAGCCCCAGCATTTG. Protein sequence: CASSLSPQGYQPQHL.

This clonotype was counted ten times or more. The chain's CDR3 is CASSFATGEKLFF. The CDR3 coding sequence is TGTGCCAGCAGCTTCGCTACAGGTGAAAAACTGTTTTTT. The chain combines TRBV7-9 with TRBJ1-4; D perhaps matches TRBD1 (5 bases). The CDR3 has 13 residues. Trimming left V 3 bases short and J 7 bases short, with 9 bases between. The V gene's germline CDR1 is SEHNR and CDR2 FQNEAQ (reference sequence). The full variable domain, with the rest looked up from reference TRBV7-9 and TRBJ1-4, is DTGVSQNPRHKITKRGQNVTFRCDPISEHNRLYWYRQTLGQGPEFLTYFQNEAQLEKSRLLSDRFSAERPKGSFSTLEIQRTEQGDSAMYLCASSFATGEKLFFGSGTQLSVL.